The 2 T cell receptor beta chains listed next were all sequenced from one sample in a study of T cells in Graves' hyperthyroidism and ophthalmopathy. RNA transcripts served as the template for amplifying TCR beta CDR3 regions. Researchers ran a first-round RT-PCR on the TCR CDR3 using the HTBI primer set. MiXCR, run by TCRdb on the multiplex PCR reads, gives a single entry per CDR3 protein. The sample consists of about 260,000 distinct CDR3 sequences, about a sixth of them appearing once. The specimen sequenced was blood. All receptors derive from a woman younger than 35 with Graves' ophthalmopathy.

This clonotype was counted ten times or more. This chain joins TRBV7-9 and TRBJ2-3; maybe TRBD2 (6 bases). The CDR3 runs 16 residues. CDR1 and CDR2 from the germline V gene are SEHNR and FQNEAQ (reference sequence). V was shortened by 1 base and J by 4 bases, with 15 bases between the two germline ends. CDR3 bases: TGTGCCAGCAGCTTAGGGGCCGGACTAACGGCAGATACGCAGTATTTT. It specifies CASSLGAGLTADTQYF.

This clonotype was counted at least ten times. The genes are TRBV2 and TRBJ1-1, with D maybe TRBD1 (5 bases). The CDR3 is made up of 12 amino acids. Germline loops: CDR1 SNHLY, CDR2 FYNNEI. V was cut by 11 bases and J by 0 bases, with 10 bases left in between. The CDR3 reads CAGGILNTEAFF. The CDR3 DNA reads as TGTGCCGGGGGGATTCTGAACACTGAAGCTTTCTTT.